The 29 T cell receptor beta chains below all came from one sample that was sequenced in a study of neurological immune-mediated disorders. TCRdb re-derived calls from the 5' RACE reads in MiXCR, one entry per CDR3 protein. The data contain 55,000 or so distinct CDR3 sequences, more than 3% of them seen just once; the ten biggest clones take up about 1.9%. Material for sequencing was CD4+ T cells from blood. These receptors were obtained from a woman aged 40 to 50 with multiple sclerosis.

This clonotype has ten or more counts. The rearrangement uses TRBV29-1 and TRBJ1-5, with D possibly TRBD1 on 5 matching bases. V lost 0 bases and J 0 bases, leaving 12 bases between the germline ends. Per germline, CDR1 SQVTM and CDR2 ANQGSEA. The CDR3 consists of 16 residues. The CDR3 protein is CSVEDGGDYSNQPQHF. The DNA of the CDR3 is TGCAGCGTTGAAGATGGGGGGGACTATAGCAATCAGCCCCAGCATTTT.

This clonotype was observed at least ten times. The V call is TRBV3-1, the J call TRBJ1-6; 8 bases are a match to TRBD1. The germline gives CDR1 LGHDT, CDR2 YNNKEL (reference sequence). The CDR3 length is 14 residues. The V segment lost 0 bases and the J segment 9 bases; nucleotides outside the gene matches: 1. In DNA form, the CDR3 reads TGTGCCAGCAGCCAAGACAGGGGGCCTTCACCCCTCCACTTT. This codes for CASSQDRGPSPLHF.

This clonotype was picked up many times. This chain joins TRBV9 and TRBJ2-3, with TRBD2 matching over 10 bases. CDR1 is SGDLS, CDR2 YYNGEE, per germline. Germline trimming cut 0 bases from V and 4 bases from J; bases unmatched to any gene: 2. CDR3 length: 15 amino acids. The CDR3 coding sequence is TGTGCCAGCAGCGTAGGGCTAGCGGGGGCAGATACGCAGTATTTT. Its translation: CASSVGLAGADTQYF. The entire variable domain, with the rest obtained from reference TRBV9 and TRBJ2-3, is as follows: DSGVTQTPKHLITATGQRVTLRCSPRSGDLSVYWYQQSLDQGLQFLIQYYNGEERAKGNILERFSAQQFPDLHSELNLSSLELGDSALYFCASSVGLAGADTQYFGPGTRLTVL.

In its sample, this clonotype was seen many times. The chain has TRBV9 and TRBJ2-3, with 9 bases that match TRBD1. This CDR3 has 14 residues. Unmatched junction bases numbered 10, after V lost 9 bases and J lost 5 bases. The germline gives CDR1 SGDLS, CDR2 YYNGEE. The CDR3: CATQEWTGEDTQYF. The CDR3 DNA sequence: TGTGCCACCCAAGAATGGACAGGGGAAGATACGCAGTATTTT.

This clonotype showed up many times. This sequence joins TRBV29-1 and TRBJ2-1; D call uncertain. Germline lookup yields CDR1 SQVTM and CDR2 ANQGSEA. Trimming took off 0 bases at V and 6 bases at J, with 15 bases between the two ends. This CDR3 is built from 15 residues. The CDR3 DNA reads TGCAGCGTTGAAGATCGGGCAGTGAGCACCAATGAGCAGTTCTTC. It yields the protein CSVEDRAVSTNEQFF.

This clonotype was detected many times. The V call is TRBV7-9, the J call TRBJ2-5, with no clear D. This CDR3 region has 13 residues. Germline V gene sequence: CDR1 SEHNR, CDR2 FQNEAQ (reference sequence). V was shortened by 3 bases and J by 2 bases, with 7 bases between the two germline ends. In nucleotides, the CDR3 is TGTGCCAGCAGCTTCTCCAGTCAAGAGACCCAGTACTTC. It specifies CASSFSSQETQYF.

This clonotype was detected many times. V and J are TRBV25-1 and TRBJ2-3; D gene uncertain. Germline V gene data show CDR1 as MGHDK and CDR2 as SYGVNS. V lost 7 bases and J lost 5, with 13 bases in between. This CDR3 spans 13 amino acids. The CDR3 DNA reads TGTGCCAGCAATTCAGACTTTTTAGATACGCAGTATTTT. Translation: CASNSDFLDTQYF.

This clonotype was counted many times. The chain couples TRBV5-1 to TRBJ1-2; possibly TRBD1 for D (5 bases). The CDR3 is made up of 16 amino acids. Per the germline V gene, CDR1 is SGHRS and CDR2 is YFSETQ. Trimming removed 0 bases from V and 0 bases from J, with 12 bases in between. In DNA form, the CDR3 reads TGCGCCAGCAGCTTGGGACGCTGGGGGGCTAACTATGGCTACACCTTC. Translation gives CASSLGRWGANYGYTF.

The sample holds many counts of this clonotype. J is TRBJ2-7 and V is TRBV5-1; 9 bases fit TRBD1. This CDR3 has 16 amino acids. Germline V gene data show CDR1 as SGHRS and CDR2 as YFSETQ. V dropped 5 bases and J dropped 2; count of bases not matched to a gene: 11. The CDR3 is CASSYDGTGLTYEQYF. The CDR3 bases are TGCGCCAGCAGTTACGACGGGACAGGGTTAACCTACGAGCAGTACTTC.

In its sample, this clonotype was seen many times. The chain uses TRBV6-5 and TRBJ1-2; possible D gene TRBD1, 6 bases. The CDR3 length is 13 residues. Germline V lookup: CDR1 MNHEY, CDR2 SVGAGI. V was cut by 4 bases and J by 6 bases, with 12 bases left in between. The CDR3 sequence: CASSSGATDGYTF. CDR3 DNA: TGTGCCAGCAGTTCAGGGGCTACCGATGGCTACACCTTC.

At least ten counts were recorded for this clonotype. The chain carries TRBV4-1 and TRBJ2-4; D gene unclear. Germline lookup yields CDR1 MGHRA and CDR2 YSYEKL. The V end lost 6 bases, the J end lost 4 bases, and 16 bases lay between the germline ends. This CDR3 comprises 15 residues. The CDR3 protein is CASRTRLLGKNIQYF. The CDR3 DNA reads TGCGCCAGCAGAACCAGGCTTCTAGGGAAAAACATTCAGTACTTC.

This clonotype appeared many times. The chain has TRBV20-1 and TRBJ2-3; TRBD2 matches at 9 bases. The CDR3 is 15 amino acids. From germline, CDR1 is DFQATT and CDR2 SNEGSKA (reference sequence). V was clipped by 4 bases and J by 3 bases; unmatched bases: 8. This CDR3 reads CSANSPAGGTDTQYF. CDR3 DNA: TGCAGTGCTAACTCTCCGGCGGGGGGGACAGATACGCAGTATTTT.

This clonotype was seen many times. The genes are TRBV7-2 and TRBJ1-2, with D unclear. Trimming shortened V by 5 bases and J by 2 bases, and 15 bases separated the two germline ends. This CDR3 contains 15 residues. Germline V CDR1 and CDR2: SGHTA, FQGNSA. CDR3 nucleotide sequence: TGTGCCAGCAGCCCCCTAGGGTGGTCCAACTATGGCTACACCTTC. It yields the protein CASSPLGWSNYGYTF.

This clonotype was counted at least ten times. This chain connects TRBV12-3 or TRBV12-4 to TRBJ1-5; 8 bases fit TRBD1. CDR3 length: 13 residues. Trimming took 4 bases from V and 11 from J; bases not matched to a gene: 7. The CDR3 coding sequence is TGTGCCAGCAGTTACGGACAGGGACAGGCCCAGCATTTT. It translates to CASSYGQGQAQHF.

The J gene is TRBJ1-5, the V gene TRBV20-1; 10 nucleotides line up with TRBD1. Germline CDR1 and CDR2: DFQATT and SNEGSKA (reference sequence). V lost 6 bases and J lost 5; bases outside the gene matches: 4. CDR3 length: 13 amino acids. CDR3 DNA sequence: TGCAGTGCCCCGGGACAGGGGCATCAGCCCCAGCATTTT. Its protein product is CSAPGQGHQPQHF.

This clonotype came up many times. The chain couples TRBV3-1 to TRBJ1-3; D is ambiguous. CDR3 length equals 16 residues. From germline, CDR1 is LGHDT and CDR2 YNNKEL (reference sequence). V dropped 4 bases and J dropped 0 bases, with 13 bases sitting between them. Written as DNA, the CDR3 is TGTGCCAGCAGCCTCGCCAGTTTTAACTCTGGAAACACCATATATTTT. Protein sequence: CASSLASFNSGNTIYF.

This clonotype was counted many times. This chain uses TRBV4-2 with TRBJ2-1; 9 bases map to TRBD2. V trimming: 0 bases; J trimming: 6 bases; junction bases outside the gene matches: 12. CDR3 length: 18 residues. Germline V gene sequence: CDR1 LGHNA, CDR2 YNFKEQ. The CDR3 DNA reads TGTGCCAGCAGCCAAGACGGCGGGGGGGCCGGTTTTTTCAATGAGCAGTTCTTC. Translation gives CASSQDGGGAGFFNEQFF.

This clonotype showed up many times. V usage is TRBV7-8 and J usage is TRBJ1-3, with no clear D. Per the germline V gene, CDR1 is SGHVS and CDR2 is FQNEAQ. Between the trimmed V and J ends, which lost 2 bases and 4 bases, there was a span of 15 bases. CDR3 length: 16 residues. The CDR3 DNA follows: TGTGCCAGCAGCTTATTGGGTTCGGGTTTGGGAAACACCATATATTTT. Its translation is CASSLLGSGLGNTIYF.

This clonotype was seen at least ten times. The chain combines TRBV15 with TRBJ2-1; tentative D call: TRBD2 (5 bases). V dropped 6 bases and J dropped 4 bases, with 10 bases sitting between them. Germline CDR1 and CDR2: LNHNV and YYDKDF (reference sequence). This CDR3 has 13 amino acids. The CDR3 spells CATRPRGYNEQFF. In DNA, the CDR3 is TGTGCCACCAGGCCCCGGGGTTACAATGAGCAGTTCTTC.

This clonotype was seen at least ten times. V is TRBV7-8 and J is TRBJ1-5; D perhaps matches TRBD1 (5 bases). Germline V lookup: CDR1 SGHVS, CDR2 FQNEAQ. This CDR3 contains 14 residues. Trimming took 4 bases from V and 7 from J, leaving 14 bases between them. The CDR3 region is CASSSRDRGQPQHF. DNA for the CDR3: TGTGCCAGCAGCTCAAGGGACCGAGGGCAGCCCCAGCATTTT.

This clonotype was counted many times. The V call is TRBV7-2, the J call TRBJ1-1, with TRBD1 matching 12 bases. The CDR3 is made up of 16 amino acids. Germline V gene sequence: CDR1 SGHTA, CDR2 FQGNSA. V dropped 2 bases and J dropped 7; count of bases not matched to a gene: 8. The CDR3 DNA reads as TGTGCCAGCAGCTTATATGGGGGGACAGGGGGCGGTGAAGCTTTCTTT. Translating it yields CASSLYGGTGGGEAFF.

This clonotype was observed many times. This rearrangement joins TRBV12-3 or TRBV12-4 to TRBJ2-2; D is unclear. V was cut by 5 bases and J by 8 bases, with 9 bases left in between. The CDR3 length is 12 residues. CDR3 nucleotide sequence: TGTGCCAGCAGTCATAGTGCGGGGGAGCTGTTTTTT. This gives the protein CASSHSAGELFF.

This clonotype was seen many times. The rearrangement joins TRBV7-2 to TRBJ2-7; 9 bases line up with TRBD1. Looked up from germline, CDR1 is SGHTA and CDR2 is FQGNSA. This CDR3 region has 14 residues. V trimming: 5 bases; J trimming: 6 bases; junction bases outside the gene matches: 8. CDR3 nucleotides: TGTGCCAGCAGCGCACCGGGACAGGGTTCCGAGCAGTACTTC. Its protein is CASSAPGQGSEQYF.

This clonotype was seen many times. The J gene is TRBJ2-2, the V gene TRBV20-1, with D possibly TRBD1 on 5 matching bases. CDR3 length equals 14 residues. The V gene lost 1 base and the J gene lost 1 base, with 7 bases spanning the gap. Germline V CDR1 and CDR2: DFQATT, SNEGSKA (reference sequence). DNA of the CDR3: TGCAGTGCTAGAGCCGGACAGAACACCGGGGAGCTGTTTTTT. This encodes CSARAGQNTGELFF.

This clonotype was seen repeatedly, ten times or more. V gene TRBV6-5 combines with J gene TRBJ2-1; no definite D call. This CDR3 has 15 residues. The V end lost 6 bases, the J end lost 0 bases, and 12 bases lay between the germline ends. Germline CDR1 is MNHEY and CDR2 is SVGAGI. The CDR3 is CASSPHGDSYNEQFF. CDR3 in DNA: TGTGCCAGCAGCCCACACGGCGACTCCTACAATGAGCAGTTCTTC.

This clonotype was counted ten times or more. This rearrangement joins TRBV11-2 to TRBJ1-1; the D is unclear. Looked up from germline, CDR1 is SGHAT and CDR2 is FQNNGV. The CDR3 covers 14 residues. The germline V and J ends were trimmed by 1 base and 8 bases, with 14 bases remaining between them. CDR3 sequence: CASSLGPLNVEAFF. CDR3 bases: TGTGCCAGCAGCTTAGGCCCTCTGAACGTCGAAGCTTTCTTT.

This clonotype appeared many times. This sequence joins TRBV20-1 and TRBJ2-4; 8 bases match TRBD2. There are 12 residues in the CDR3. V lost 1 base and J lost 7; bases outside the gene matches: 0. Germline V gives CDR1 DFQATT, CDR2 SNEGSKA (reference sequence). The CDR3 nucleotides read TGCAGTGCTAGAGCGGGGGGGAACATTCAGTACTTC. It is translated as CSARAGGNIQYF.

The sample holds many counts of this clonotype. The rearrangement joins TRBV5-1 to TRBJ2-2, with 10 bases lining up with TRBD1. Trimming cost V 2 bases and J 6 bases; bases outside gene matches: 4. The CDR3 covers 15 residues. Germline CDR1 SGHRS, CDR2 YFSETQ. CDR3 in DNA: TGCGCCAGCAGCTTCCGGGACAGGGGATCCGGGGAGCTGTTTTTT. Its translation: CASSFRDRGSGELFF.

Regarding this clonotype: One end of the junction does not line up with germline, which may come from a read error. The rearrangement links TRBV6-5 to TRBJ1-6; 7 bases line up with TRBD1. Germline V gene sequence: CDR1 MNHEY, CDR2 SVGAGI. CDR3 length: 16 residues. The CDR3 loop reads CASSTTGVGYNSPLRF. CDR3 nucleotides: TGTGCCAGCAGTACTACAGGGGTGGGCTATAATTCACCCCTCCGCTTT.